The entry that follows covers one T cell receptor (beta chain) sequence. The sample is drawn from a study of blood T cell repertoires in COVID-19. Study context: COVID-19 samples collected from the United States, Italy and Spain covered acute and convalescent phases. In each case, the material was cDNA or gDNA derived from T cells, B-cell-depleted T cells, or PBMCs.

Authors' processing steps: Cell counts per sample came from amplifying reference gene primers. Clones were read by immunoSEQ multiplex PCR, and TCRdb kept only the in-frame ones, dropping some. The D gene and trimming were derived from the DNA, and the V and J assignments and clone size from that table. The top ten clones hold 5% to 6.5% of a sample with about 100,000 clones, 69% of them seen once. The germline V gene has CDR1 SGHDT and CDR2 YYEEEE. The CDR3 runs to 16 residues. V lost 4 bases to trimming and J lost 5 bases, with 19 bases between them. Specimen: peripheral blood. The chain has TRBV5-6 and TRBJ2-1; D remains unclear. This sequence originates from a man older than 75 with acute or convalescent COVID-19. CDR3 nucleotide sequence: TGTGCCAGCAGCCGCGTAACCCGATTAAATAACAATGAGCAGTTCTTC. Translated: CASSRVTRLNNNEQFF. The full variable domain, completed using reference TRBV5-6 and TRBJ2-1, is DAGVTQSPTHLIKTRGQQVTLRCSPKSGHDTVSWYQQALGQGPQFIFQYYEEEERQRGNFPDRFSGHQFPNYSSELNVNALLLGDSALYLCASSRVTRLNNNEQFFGPGTRLTVL.